This T cell receptor (beta chain) comes out of a study of T cell responses to AZD1222 COVID-19 vaccine. Unmatched junction bases numbered 7, after V lost 4 bases and J lost 11 bases. This CDR3 has 14 amino acids. Germline loops: CDR1 MGHRA, CDR2 YSYEKL. TCRdb keeps only in-frame clones here, not all; method: immunoSEQ multiplex PCR. The sample holds some 150,000 clones, roughly 90% seen once. Study findings and constraints: Sampling captured repertoires only after the peak T cell response. Reportedly, close to half of spike-specific TCRs are directed against unmutated variant regions. Spike-specific TCR breadth and depth both grew after two AZD1222 doses.

Details on this clone: Its antigen is not known.

The gene calls are TRBV4-1 and TRBJ1-6; 8 nucleotides line up with TRBD1. The receptor comes from an adult who received the AZD1222 COVID-19 vaccine. The specimen was peripheral blood, collected 28 days after the second AZD1222 dose. The chain's CDR3 is CASSLGQGDAPLHF. The CDR3, as DNA: TGCGCCAGCAGCCTCGGACAGGGCGATGCACCCCTCCACTTT.